Described below is a single TCR beta chain sequence and its context. Its cognate antigen is unknown. The source of the sample is a study of cytomegalovirus exposure and HLA in healthy donors. The CDR3 loop spans 12 amino acids. V lost 6 bases to trimming and J lost 8 bases, with 13 bases between them. From germline, CDR1 is SNHLY and CDR2 FYNNEI. 60 Vbeta and 13 Jbeta primers were used in PCR. Source study methods: Around 10 million of the roughly 80 million unique TCR beta chains counted in a later analysis were shared. The repertoire was sequenced with immunoSEQ multiplex PCR; TCRdb's copy has only in-frame clones and lacks some. The V and J calls and clone size are taken from that table; D and trimming were inferred from the DNA. The table shows over 150,000 clones, with roughly 86% occurring only once. Overall study findings and caveats: There were three CMV-associated chains whose specificity for CMV antigens was confirmed in vitro. HLA-A and HLA-B allele assignments for most subjects were reportedly predicted accurately using TCR beta sequences. Analyses of presence/absence relied on an assumption of roughly uniform sequencing depth across donors.

Source material: PBMCs. V gene TRBV2 combines with J gene TRBJ1-2, with D perhaps matching TRBD1 (6 bases). This receptor was obtained from a girl under 18 in good health and CMV-seropositive. The CDR3 is CASSGQFRGYTF. The CDR3 region has the DNA TGTGCCAGCAGCGGACAGTTTCGAGGCTACACCTTC. Filled out from reference TRBV2 and TRBJ1-2, the complete variable domain reads EPEVTQTPSHQVTQMGQEVILRCVPISNHLYFYWYRQILGQKVEFLVSFYNNEISEKSEIFDDQFSVERPDGSNFTLKIRSTKLEDSAMYFCASSGQFRGYTFGSGTRLTVV.